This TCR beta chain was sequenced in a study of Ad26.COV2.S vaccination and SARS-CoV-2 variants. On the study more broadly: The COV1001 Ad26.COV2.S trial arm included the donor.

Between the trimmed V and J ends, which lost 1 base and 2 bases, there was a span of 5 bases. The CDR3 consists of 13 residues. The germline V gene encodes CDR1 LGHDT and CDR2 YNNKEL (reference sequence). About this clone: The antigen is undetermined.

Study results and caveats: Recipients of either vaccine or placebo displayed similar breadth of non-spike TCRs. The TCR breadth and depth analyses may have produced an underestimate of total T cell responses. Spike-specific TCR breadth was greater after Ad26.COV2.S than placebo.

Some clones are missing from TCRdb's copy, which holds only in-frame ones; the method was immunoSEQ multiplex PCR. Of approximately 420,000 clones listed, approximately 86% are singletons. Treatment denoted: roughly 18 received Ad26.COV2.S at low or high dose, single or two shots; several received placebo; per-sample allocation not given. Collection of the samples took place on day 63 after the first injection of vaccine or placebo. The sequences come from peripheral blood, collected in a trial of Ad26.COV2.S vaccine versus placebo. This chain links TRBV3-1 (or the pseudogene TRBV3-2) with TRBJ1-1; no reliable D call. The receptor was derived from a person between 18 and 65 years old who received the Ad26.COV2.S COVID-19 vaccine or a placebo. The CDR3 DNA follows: TGTGCCAGCAGCCAAGGGACCAACACTGAAGCTTTCTTT. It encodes CASSQGTNTEAFF.